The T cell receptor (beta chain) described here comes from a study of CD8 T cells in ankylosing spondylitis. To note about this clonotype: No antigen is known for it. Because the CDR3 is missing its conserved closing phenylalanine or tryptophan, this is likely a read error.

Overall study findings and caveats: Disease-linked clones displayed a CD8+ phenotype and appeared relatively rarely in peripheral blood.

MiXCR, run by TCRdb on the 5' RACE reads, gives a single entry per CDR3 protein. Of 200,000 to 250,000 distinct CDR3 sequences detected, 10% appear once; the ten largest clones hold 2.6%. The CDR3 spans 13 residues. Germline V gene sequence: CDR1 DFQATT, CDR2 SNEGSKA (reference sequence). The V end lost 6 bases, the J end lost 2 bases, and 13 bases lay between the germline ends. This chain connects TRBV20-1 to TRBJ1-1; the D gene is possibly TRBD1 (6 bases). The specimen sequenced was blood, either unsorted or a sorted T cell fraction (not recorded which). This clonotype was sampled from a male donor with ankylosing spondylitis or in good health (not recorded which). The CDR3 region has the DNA TGCAGTGCCCCGGACAGTTCAAACACTGAAGCTTTCTCT. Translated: CSAPDSSNTEAFS.